The source of this T cell receptor (beta chain) is a study of identical twins. TCRdb re-called the 5' RACE reads through MiXCR, storing one row per CDR3 protein. The table lists roughly 500,000 distinct CDR3 sequences, approximately 22% of them singletons. From germline, CDR1 is SGHTA and CDR2 FQGNSA. The CDR3 has 15 amino acids. The V end lost 5 bases, the J end lost 0 bases, and 14 bases lay between the germline ends. Separately, the same data were catalogued under a study of T cells expressing NK-cell markers. This second report adds: In a group of several donors, dominant NKG2C+ clonotypes represented roughly 1.0-8% of CD8+ T cells. Certain NKG2C+ T cell clones were expanded, and their HCMV specificity remained unclear.

This receptor was identified in a woman aged 18-35 years in good health. The sequenced sample consisted of CD4+ T cells sorted from blood. The chain employs TRBV7-2 and TRBJ2-7; D assignment may be TRBD1 or TRBD2 (5 bases each). The DNA for the CDR3 is TGTGCCAGCAGCCAGCAGAGGGGAAGCTCCTACGAGCAGTACTTC. As protein: CASSQQRGSSYEQYF. Supplemented by reference TRBV7-2 and TRBJ2-7, the full variable domain reads GAGVSQSPSNKVTEKGKDVELRCDPISGHTALYWYRQSLGQGLEFLIYFQGNSAPDKSGLPSDRFSAERTGGSVSTLTIQRTQQEDSAVYLCASSQQRGSSYEQYFGPGTRLTVT.